This T cell receptor (beta chain) was observed in a study of T cell changes during pregnancy in multiple sclerosis. Profiling relied on immunoSEQ multiplex PCR, and the TCRdb table lists in-frame clones only, not all of them. The sample contains tens of thousands of clones, 85% to 95% of which appear only once. The CDR3 consists of 15 residues. Germline V gives CDR1 SGHRS, CDR2 YFSETQ. V shed 2 bases and J 1 base; nucleotides not matched to a gene: 4. The V call is TRBV5-1, the J call TRBJ2-7, with TRBD2 matching 9 bases. The sequence came from a female donor with multiple sclerosis, enrolled in a pregnancy study. Here the sequenced sample was peripheral blood, taken after pregnancy. Here the CDR3 DNA reads TGCGCCAGCAGCTTTATAGCGGGAGAGTCCTACGAGCAGTACTTC. Translated, it gives CASSFIAGESYEQYF.